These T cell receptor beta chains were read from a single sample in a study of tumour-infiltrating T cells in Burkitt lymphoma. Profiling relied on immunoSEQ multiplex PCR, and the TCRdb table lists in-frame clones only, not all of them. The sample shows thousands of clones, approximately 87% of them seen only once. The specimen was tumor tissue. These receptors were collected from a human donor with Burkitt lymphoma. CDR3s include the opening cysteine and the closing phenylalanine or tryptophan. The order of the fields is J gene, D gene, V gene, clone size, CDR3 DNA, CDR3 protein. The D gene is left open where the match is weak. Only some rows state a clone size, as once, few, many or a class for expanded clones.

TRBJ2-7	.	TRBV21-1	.	TGTTGGGGGTACTACGAGCAGTACTTC	CWGYYEQYF
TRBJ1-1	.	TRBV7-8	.	TGTGCCAGCAGCCCCATGGCTGAAGCTTTCTTT	CASSPMAEAFF
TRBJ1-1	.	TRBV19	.	TGTGCCAGTACCCTAACCTGGACAGTGAACACTGAAGCTTTCTTT	CASTLTWTVNTEAFF
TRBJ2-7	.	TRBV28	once	TGTGCCAGCAGTTTATACAGGTCCTACGAGCAGTACTTC	CASSLYRSYEQYF
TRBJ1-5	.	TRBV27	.	TGTGCCACCGGCCCGACAGGAGCATTCAACAGCAATCAGCCCCAGCATTTT	CATGPTGAFNSNQPQHF
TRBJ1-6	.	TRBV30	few	TGTGCCTGGTCCGGGGGACAAGATAATTCACCCCTCCACTTT	CAWSGGQDNSPLHF
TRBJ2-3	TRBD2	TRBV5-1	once	TGCGCCAGCAGCTTGGGAAGTCTAGCGGGTGTCACAGATACGCAGTATTTT	CASSLGSLAGVTDTQYF
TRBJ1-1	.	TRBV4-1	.	TGCGCCAGCAGCCGGCCTACTTCAAGGGCGGATGAAGCTTTCTTT	CASSRPTSRADEAFF
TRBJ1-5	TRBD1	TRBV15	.	TGTGCCACCAGCAGTACTCGACAGGGCCAGGGCAATCAGCCCCAGCATTTT	CATSSTRQGQGNQPQHF
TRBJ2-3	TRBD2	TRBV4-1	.	TGCGCCAGCAGCCGTCAGCGGGGGGAGGATACGCAGTATTTT	CASSRQRGEDTQYF
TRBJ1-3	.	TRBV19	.	TGTGCCAGTTCGTTTCAGGGCCCTGGAAACACCATATATTTT	CASSFQGPGNTIYF